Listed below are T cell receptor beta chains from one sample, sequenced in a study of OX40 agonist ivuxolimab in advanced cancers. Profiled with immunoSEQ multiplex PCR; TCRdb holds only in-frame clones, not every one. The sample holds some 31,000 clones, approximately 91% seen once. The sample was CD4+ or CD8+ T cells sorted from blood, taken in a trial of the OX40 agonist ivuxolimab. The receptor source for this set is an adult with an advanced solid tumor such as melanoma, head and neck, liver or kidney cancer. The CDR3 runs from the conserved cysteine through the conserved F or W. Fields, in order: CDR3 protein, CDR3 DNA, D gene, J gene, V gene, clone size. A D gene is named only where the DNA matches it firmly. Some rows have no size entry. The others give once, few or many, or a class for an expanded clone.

CDR3aa: CASSQGDMNYEQYF; CDR3nt: TGTGCCAGCAGCCAGGGGGACATGAACTACGAGCAGTACTTC; d_gene: .; j_gene: TRBJ2-7; v_gene: TRBV21-1; abundance: .
CDR3aa: CASIQGTSGMRNEQYF; CDR3nt: TGTGCCAGCATCCAGGGGACTAGCGGGATGAGGAACGAGCAGTACTTC; d_gene: TRBD2; j_gene: TRBJ2-7; v_gene: TRBV28; abundance: .
CDR3aa: CASRALAGGETQYF; CDR3nt: TGTGCCAGCAGGGCCCTAGCGGGAGGAGAGACCCAGTACTTC; d_gene: TRBD2; j_gene: TRBJ2-5; v_gene: TRBV28; abundance: .
CDR3aa: CASSSTNTGELFF; CDR3nt: TGTGCCAGCAGCTCGACGAACACCGGGGAGCTGTTTTTT; d_gene: .; j_gene: TRBJ2-2; v_gene: TRBV9; abundance: .
CDR3aa: CASSLTEQYF; CDR3nt: TGTGCCAGCAGCCTGACCGAGCAGTACTTC; d_gene: .; j_gene: TRBJ2-7; v_gene: TRBV7-6; abundance: .
CDR3aa: CASSNSDRGRGTEAFF; CDR3nt: TGCGCCAGCAGCAACTCCGACAGGGGGCGCGGCACTGAAGCTTTCTTT; d_gene: TRBD1; j_gene: TRBJ1-1; v_gene: TRBV5-1; abundance: .
CDR3aa: CASDPGQGTSYEQYF; CDR3nt: TGTGCCAGTGACCCGGGACAGGGGACTTCCTACGAGCAGTACTTC; d_gene: TRBD1; j_gene: TRBJ2-7; v_gene: TRBV19; abundance: .
CDR3aa: CASSLGPGAGNEQFF; CDR3nt: TGTGCCAGCAGCTTAGGGCCAGGGGCGGGGAATGAGCAGTTCTTC; d_gene: .; j_gene: TRBJ2-1; v_gene: TRBV11-2; abundance: .
CDR3aa: CASSVGATTYQETQYF; CDR3nt: TGTGCCAGCAGCGTAGGGGCTACAACGTACCAAGAGACCCAGTACTTC; d_gene: .; j_gene: TRBJ2-5; v_gene: TRBV9; abundance: .
CDR3aa: CASSVGRRANTGELFF; CDR3nt: TGTGCCAGCAGCGTAGGTCGCCGAGCGAACACCGGGGAGCTGTTTTTT; d_gene: .; j_gene: TRBJ2-2; v_gene: TRBV9; abundance: .
CDR3aa: CASSYTSGGGYNEQFF; CDR3nt: TGTGCCAGCAGTTACACTAGCGGGGGGGGTTACAATGAGCAGTTCTTC; d_gene: TRBD2; j_gene: TRBJ2-1; v_gene: TRBV6-5; abundance: .
CDR3aa: CASSQDPGGRGYTF; CDR3nt: TGTGCCAGCAGCCAAGATCCGGGGGGCCGAGGCTACACCTTC; d_gene: .; j_gene: TRBJ1-2; v_gene: TRBV14; abundance: .
CDR3aa: CASSDGSASYEQYF; CDR3nt: TGTGCCAGCAGTGATGGGTCAGCCTCCTACGAGCAGTACTTC; d_gene: .; j_gene: TRBJ2-7; v_gene: TRBV2; abundance: .
CDR3aa: CASSWGGTEAFF; CDR3nt: TGTGCCAGCAGCTGGGGCGGGACTGAAGCTTTCTTT; d_gene: .; j_gene: TRBJ1-1; v_gene: TRBV27; abundance: .
CDR3aa: CASSIWDSARNEQFF; CDR3nt: TGTGCCAGTAGTATTTGGGACTCAGCCCGCAATGAGCAGTTCTTC; d_gene: .; j_gene: TRBJ2-1; v_gene: TRBV19; abundance: .
CDR3aa: CASSAGQGNSPLHF; CDR3nt: TGTGCCAGCAGTGCGGGACAGGGGAATTCACCCCTCCACTTT; d_gene: TRBD1; j_gene: TRBJ1-6; v_gene: TRBV25-1; abundance: .
CDR3aa: CASGQGVREMNTEAFF; CDR3nt: TGTGCTAGTGGGCAGGGGGTGAGGGAAATGAACACTGAAGCTTTCTTT; d_gene: TRBD1; j_gene: TRBJ1-1; v_gene: TRBV12-5; abundance: .
CDR3aa: CASSLVIREQFF; CDR3nt: TGTGCCAGCAGCTTAGTCATCCGTGAGCAGTTCTTC; d_gene: .; j_gene: TRBJ2-1; v_gene: TRBV7-9; abundance: .
CDR3aa: CASSPSGSWSYNEQFF; CDR3nt: TGTGCCAGCAGCCCTAGCGGGAGTTGGTCCTACAATGAGCAGTTCTTC; d_gene: TRBD2; j_gene: TRBJ2-1; v_gene: TRBV28; abundance: .
CDR3aa: CASSPWTSGEQFF; CDR3nt: TGTGCCAGCAGCCCCTGGACTAGCGGTGAGCAGTTCTTC; d_gene: TRBD2; j_gene: TRBJ2-1; v_gene: TRBV7-6; abundance: .
CDR3aa: CASSLTPLWGNNEQFF; CDR3nt: TGTGCCAGCAGTTTAACCCCCTTATGGGGGAACAATGAGCAGTTCTTC; d_gene: .; j_gene: TRBJ2-1; v_gene: TRBV27; abundance: .
CDR3aa: CASSFRDSSTEAFF; CDR3nt: TGTGCCAGCAGTTTTAGGGACAGTAGCACTGAAGCTTTCTTT; d_gene: TRBD1; j_gene: TRBJ1-1; v_gene: TRBV27; abundance: .
CDR3aa: CASSFASGRSNPRTDTQYF; CDR3nt: TGTGCCAGCAGTTTCGCTAGCGGGAGGTCAAATCCCCGCACAGATACGCAGTATTTT; d_gene: TRBD2; j_gene: TRBJ2-3; v_gene: TRBV28; abundance: once
CDR3aa: CASSLEGGGHTEAFF; CDR3nt: TGTGCCAGCAGCTTAGAGGGCGGGGGGCACACTGAAGCTTTCTTT; d_gene: .; j_gene: TRBJ1-1; v_gene: TRBV13; abundance: .
CDR3aa: CASSWGVNTEAFF; CDR3nt: TGTGCCAGTAGTTGGGGCGTGAACACTGAAGCTTTCTTT; d_gene: .; j_gene: TRBJ1-1; v_gene: TRBV19; abundance: .
CDR3aa: CASTRLAGGLTGELFF; CDR3nt: TGTGCCAGCACCAGACTAGCGGGGGGGCTCACCGGGGAGCTGTTTTTT; d_gene: TRBD2; j_gene: TRBJ2-2; v_gene: TRBV7-2; abundance: .
CDR3aa: CASSPPDHYNEQFF; CDR3nt: TGTGCCAGCAGTCCCCCCGATCACTACAATGAGCAGTTCTTC; d_gene: .; j_gene: TRBJ2-1; v_gene: TRBV28; abundance: .
CDR3aa: CASSSGEQFF; CDR3nt: TGTGCCAGTAGTTCGGGTGAGCAGTTCTTC; d_gene: .; j_gene: TRBJ2-1; v_gene: TRBV19; abundance: .
CDR3aa: CASSPLSWGDTGELFF; CDR3nt: TGTGCCAGCAGTCCCCTTTCGTGGGGCGATACCGGGGAGCTGTTTTTT; d_gene: .; j_gene: TRBJ2-2; v_gene: TRBV7-9; abundance: once
CDR3aa: CATSRGQGFLETQYF; CDR3nt: TGTGCCACCAGCAGGGGACAGGGGTTTCTCGAGACCCAGTACTTC; d_gene: TRBD1; j_gene: TRBJ2-5; v_gene: TRBV15; abundance: .
CDR3aa: CASSPIYRDGLRSYEQYF; CDR3nt: TGTGCCAGCAGTCCAATCTACCGGGACGGCCTCCGGTCCTACGAGCAGTACTTC; d_gene: .; j_gene: TRBJ2-7; v_gene: TRBV27; abundance: once
CDR3aa: CASSSGTDLTYSNQPQHF; CDR3nt: TGTGCCAGTAGTTCAGGGACAGACCTAACATATAGCAATCAGCCCCAGCATTTT; d_gene: TRBD1; j_gene: TRBJ1-5; v_gene: TRBV19; abundance: .
CDR3aa: CASSLSLLTYEQYF; CDR3nt: TGTGCCAGCAGCTTAAGTCTATTGACCTACGAGCAGTACTTC; d_gene: .; j_gene: TRBJ2-7; v_gene: TRBV13; abundance: .
CDR3aa: CASSFPGRGVQETQYF; CDR3nt: TGTGCCAGCAGCTTTCCAGGAAGGGGGGTACAAGAGACCCAGTACTTC; d_gene: .; j_gene: TRBJ2-5; v_gene: TRBV7-8; abundance: .
CDR3aa: CASSPSWRGETDTQYF; CDR3nt: TGTGCCAGCAGTCCCTCATGGCGGGGGGAAACAGATACGCAGTATTTT; d_gene: TRBD2; j_gene: TRBJ2-3; v_gene: TRBV27; abundance: .
CDR3aa: CASSPREQFF; CDR3nt: TGCGCCAGCAGCCCGCGGGAGCAGTTCTTC; d_gene: .; j_gene: TRBJ2-1; v_gene: TRBV5-1; abundance: .
CDR3aa: CASSLNQGSYEQYF; CDR3nt: TGCGCCAGCAGCCTCAATCAGGGCTCCTACGAGCAGTACTTC; d_gene: .; j_gene: TRBJ2-7; v_gene: TRBV4-1; abundance: .
CDR3aa: CASSQRGGGSEPQHF; CDR3nt: TGCGCCAGCAGCCAAAGAGGGGGGGGTTCAGAGCCCCAGCATTTT; d_gene: .; j_gene: TRBJ1-5; v_gene: TRBV4-1; abundance: .
CDR3aa: CASSQDPGLPYEQYF; CDR3nt: TGCGCCAGCAGCCAAGATCCAGGACTACCTTACGAGCAGTACTTC; d_gene: .; j_gene: TRBJ2-7; v_gene: TRBV4-1; abundance: once
CDR3aa: CASSLSGGEQYF; CDR3nt: TGTGCCAGCAGCTTAAGTGGCGGCGAGCAGTACTTC; d_gene: .; j_gene: TRBJ2-7; v_gene: TRBV7-9; abundance: .
CDR3aa: CASSLGPGDTQYF; CDR3nt: TGCGCCAGCAGCTTGGGGCCGGGAGATACGCAGTATTTT; d_gene: .; j_gene: TRBJ2-3; v_gene: TRBV5-1; abundance: .
CDR3aa: CASSLRDRVLQFF; CDR3nt: TGTGCCAGCAGCCTCCGGGACAGGGTTTTGCAGTTCTTC; d_gene: TRBD1; j_gene: TRBJ2-1; v_gene: TRBV13; abundance: .
CDR3aa: CATLGRNTEAFF; CDR3nt: TGTGCCACCCTTGGGAGGAACACTGAAGCTTTCTTT; d_gene: .; j_gene: TRBJ1-1; v_gene: TRBV10-3; abundance: .
CDR3aa: CASSEGQHNSPLHF; CDR3nt: TGTGCCAGCAGCGAGGGACAGCATAATTCACCCCTCCACTTT; d_gene: TRBD1; j_gene: TRBJ1-6; v_gene: TRBV9; abundance: .
CDR3aa: CASSLDTNEKLFF; CDR3nt: TGTGCCAGCAGCTTAGATACTAATGAAAAACTGTTTTTT; d_gene: .; j_gene: TRBJ1-4; v_gene: TRBV7-6; abundance: .
CDR3aa: CASSLDRVYGEQFF; CDR3nt: TGTGCCAGCAGCTTGGACAGGGTGTACGGGGAGCAGTTCTTC; d_gene: TRBD1; j_gene: TRBJ2-1; v_gene: TRBV7-7; abundance: .
CDR3aa: CASSVLVSSYNEQFF; CDR3nt: TGTGCCAGCAGCGTCTTAGTTAGCTCCTACAATGAGCAGTTCTTC; d_gene: .; j_gene: TRBJ2-1; v_gene: TRBV9; abundance: .
CDR3aa: CATSWSGSSYNEQFF; CDR3nt: TGTGCCACCAGCTGGAGCGGGAGCTCCTACAATGAGCAGTTCTTC; d_gene: TRBD2; j_gene: TRBJ2-1; v_gene: TRBV15; abundance: .
CDR3aa: CASSMSGSGETQYF; CDR3nt: TGTGCCAGTAGTATGAGCGGGAGTGGAGAGACCCAGTACTTC; d_gene: TRBD2; j_gene: TRBJ2-5; v_gene: TRBV19; abundance: .
CDR3aa: CASSVEGGQETQYF; CDR3nt: TGTGCCAGCAGCGTAGAGGGAGGGCAGGAGACCCAGTACTTC; d_gene: TRBD2; j_gene: TRBJ2-5; v_gene: TRBV9; abundance: .
CDR3aa: CASSSGRVPYGYTF; CDR3nt: TGTGCCAGCAGCTCTGGTCGGGTACCCTATGGCTACACCTTC; d_gene: .; j_gene: TRBJ1-2; v_gene: TRBV5-6; abundance: .
CDR3aa: CASSSGSGPQHF; CDR3nt: TGTGCCAGCAGCTCGGGTTCGGGGCCCCAGCATTTT; d_gene: .; j_gene: TRBJ1-5; v_gene: TRBV5-6; abundance: .
CDR3aa: CAWSVLNEQFF; CDR3nt: TGTGCCTGGAGTGTACTTAATGAGCAGTTCTTC; d_gene: .; j_gene: TRBJ2-1; v_gene: TRBV30; abundance: .
CDR3aa: CASSVVDRGAGNTIYF; CDR3nt: TGTGCCAGCAGCGTAGTGGACAGGGGAGCTGGAAACACCATATATTTT; d_gene: TRBD1; j_gene: TRBJ1-3; v_gene: TRBV9; abundance: .
CDR3aa: CASSFVETQYF; CDR3nt: TGTGCCAGCAGCTTTGTAGAGACCCAGTACTTC; d_gene: .; j_gene: TRBJ2-5; v_gene: TRBV7-8; abundance: once
CDR3aa: CASSLRADQPQHF; CDR3nt: TGTGCCAGCAGTTTAAGAGCGGATCAGCCCCAGCATTTT; d_gene: .; j_gene: TRBJ1-5; v_gene: TRBV27; abundance: .